This TCR beta chain derives from a study of T cells of healthy individuals. This clonotype came up a few times. MiXCR, applied by TCRdb to the 5' RACE reads, yields one record per CDR3 protein. Among fewer than 90,000 distinct CDR3 sequences listed, 5% were seen once. J gave up 6 bases and V 0 bases, and 5 bases lay outside the gene matches. This CDR3 comprises 14 residues. CDR1 SGHRS and CDR2 YFSETQ come from the germline V gene. V gene TRBV5-1 combines with J gene TRBJ2-7; 8 nucleotides agree with TRBD2. The receptor was isolated from a female donor in good health. The CDR3 region has the DNA TGCGCCAGCAGCTTGGCCAGCGGGAGCCCCGAGCAGTACTTC. Translation: CASSLASGSPEQYF.